This TCR beta chain was sequenced for a study of shared clonotypes between healthy human individuals. Study overall: A couple of women and a few men aged 18 to 49 served as donors. Notes on the study in general: Rarefaction revealed incomplete sorted-subset sequencing despite large depth. Relative to their counterparts shared across all four donors, non-shared clonotypes exhibited diminished generation probabilities.

This clone was observed a single time. Antigen specificity is unknown. V lost 2 bases to trimming and J lost 5 bases; unmatched junction nucleotides: 8. CDR1 GTSNPN and CDR2 SVGIG come from the germline V gene (reference sequence). CDR3 size: 14 residues. Sequenced by immunoSEQ multiplex PCR; TCRdb stores in-frame clones only, minus some. This table holds some 240,000 clones, over 50% found once. The source is a man aged 25-40 years in good health. This chain joins TRBV30 and TRBJ2-5, with TRBD1 identical over 7 bases. Sequenced input: memory CD4+ T cells sorted from blood. Subset described: CD45RA-negative fraction. The CDR3 sequence: CAWSLQGSVETQYF. The CDR3 bases are TGTGCCTGGAGTCTACAGGGGAGTGTGGAGACCCAGTACTTC.